What follows are 24 T cell receptor beta chains derived from one specimen sequenced in a study of cytomegalovirus exposure and HLA in healthy donors. PCR involved 60 Vbeta and 13 Jbeta primers. Sequencing was performed with immunoSEQ multiplex PCR; in TCRdb, only in-frame clones are kept and a portion is missing. The repertoire holds 100,000 to 150,000 clones, around four fifths seen once, with over 3% in the top ten. Source material: PBMCs. These receptors originate from a woman in her forties in good health and CMV-seropositive.

This chain connects TRBV7-2 to TRBJ2-5; a weak D match, TRBD1 (5 bases). This CDR3 region has 15 residues. Germline CDR1 SGHTA, CDR2 FQGNSA. V lost 5 bases and J 1 base, leaving 14 bases between the germline ends. CDR3 region: CASSPLGASQETQYF. CDR3 in DNA: TGTGCCAGCAGCCCTCTAGGGGCTAGCCAAGAGACCCAGTACTTC.

V usage is TRBV7-9 and J usage is TRBJ1-3; D is possibly TRBD1 (5 bases). The V and J ends lost 2 bases and 0 bases respectively, with 11 bases between them. Germline V gene data show CDR1 as SEHNR and CDR2 as FQNEAQ (reference sequence). This CDR3 contains 16 residues. This CDR3 is CASSLSTAYSGNTIYF. The CDR3 DNA follows: TGTGCCAGCAGCTTATCGACAGCATACTCTGGAAACACCATATATTTT.

The chain joins TRBV7-9 to TRBJ1-6; D not resolved. Germline V gene sequence: CDR1 SEHNR, CDR2 FQNEAQ (reference sequence). V lost 3 bases, J lost 7 bases, and 13 bases lay in between. The CDR3 has 15 amino acids. CDR3 in amino acids: CASSFRGEGNSPLHF. CDR3 bases: TGTGCCAGCAGCTTCCGGGGAGAAGGAAATTCACCCCTCCACTTT.

The chain couples TRBV4-1 to TRBJ2-7, with TRBD2 identical over 14 bases. The germline CDR1 and CDR2 sequences are MGHRA and YSYEKL. Trimming removed 4 bases from V and 3 bases from J; junction bases left unmatched: 5. CDR3 length equals 16 residues. CDR3: CASSLGTSGSGYEQYF. CDR3 bases: TGCGCCAGCAGCCTCGGGACTAGCGGGAGTGGCTACGAGCAGTACTTC.

This rearrangement joins TRBV28 to TRBJ2-7, with TRBD2 matching 12 bases. CDR1 and CDR2 (germline): MDHEN, SYDVKM. V was clipped by 6 bases and J by 7 bases; unmatched bases: 13. The CDR3 spans 16 residues. The CDR3 sequence is CASSTNLAGGPREQYF. The DNA for the CDR3 is TGTGCCAGCAGCACAAACCTAGCGGGAGGGCCGAGGGAGCAGTACTTC.

J is TRBJ1-5 and V is TRBV29-1; D possibly corresponds to TRBD1 (6 bases). The CDR3 has 13 residues. Germline loops: CDR1 SQVTM, CDR2 ANQGSEA. Trimming took off 6 bases at V and 7 bases at J, with 16 bases between the two ends. CDR3 in DNA: TGCAGCGTCGGGGAGGGGGGGGGACAGCCCCAGCATTTT. Its protein product is CSVGEGGGQPQHF.

The V gene is TRBV27, the J gene TRBJ2-7; 8 bases agree with TRBD2. The CDR3 has 15 residues. Germline CDR1 and CDR2: MNHEY and SMNVEV (reference sequence). Unmatched junction bases numbered 9, after V lost 5 bases and J lost 3 bases. CDR3 region: CASSRTGTSFYEQYF. The CDR3, as DNA: TGTGCCAGCAGTCGTACCGGGACTAGTTTCTACGAGCAGTACTTC.

The chain employs TRBV5-4 and TRBJ2-1, with D possibly TRBD2 on 5 matching bases. V was trimmed by 5 bases and J by 2 bases, leaving 11 bases between them. The CDR3 runs 14 residues. Germline CDR1 reads SGHNT; CDR2 reads YYREEE (reference sequence). In DNA form, the CDR3 reads TGTGCCAGCAGAGCGGACCCTACCTACAATGAGCAGTTCTTC. Residues: CASRADPTYNEQFF.

The rearrangement links TRBV28 to TRBJ2-7, with 7 nucleotides matching TRBD1. Per germline, CDR1 MDHEN and CDR2 SYDVKM. With V trimmed by 4 bases and J by 2 bases, 5 bases remained unmatched. The CDR3 length is 14 residues. The CDR3 reads CASSSRTGAYEQYF. CDR3 nucleotides: TGTGCCAGCAGTTCGCGGACAGGAGCCTACGAGCAGTACTTC. The variable domain in full, with the rest retrieved from reference TRBV28 and TRBJ2-7, is DVKVTQSSRYLVKRTGEKVFLECVQDMDHENMFWYRQDPGLGLRLIYFSYDVKMKEKGDIPEGYSVSREKKERFSLILESASTNQTSMYLCASSSRTGAYEQYFGPGTRLTVT.

The V call is TRBV13, the J call TRBJ2-4, with D unclear. V lost 3 bases and J 0 bases, leaving 12 bases between the germline ends. The CDR3 is made up of 16 amino acids. CDR1 PRHDT and CDR2 FYEKMQ come from the germline V gene (reference sequence). CDR3 amino acids: CASSFRARLAKNIQYF. The CDR3 DNA sequence: TGTGCCAGCAGCTTTCGAGCTCGATTAGCCAAAAACATTCAGTACTTC. Full variable domain (missing parts from reference TRBV13 and TRBJ2-4): AAGVIQSPRHLIKEKRETATLKCYPIPRHDTVYWYQQGPGQDPQFLISFYEKMQSDKGSIPDRFSAQQFSDYHSELNMSSLELGDSALYFCASSFRARLAKNIQYFGAGTRLSVL.

The chain combines TRBV6-1 with TRBJ1-5; TRBD1 is a possible D gene (5 bases). CDR1 and CDR2 from the germline V gene are MNHNS and SASEGT. V dropped 7 bases and J dropped 0 bases, with 10 bases sitting between them. The length of the CDR3 is 14 residues. The CDR3, as DNA: TGTGCCAGCACGGCAGGGTCTAGCAATCAGCCCCAGCATTTT. Translating gives CASTAGSSNQPQHF.

V is TRBV5-1 and J is TRBJ1-1; TRBD1 matches at 7 bases. V trimming: 5 bases; J trimming: 7 bases; junction bases outside the gene matches: 5. Germline CDR1 and CDR2: SGHRS and YFSETQ. CDR3 length: 12 residues. This CDR3 reads CASRTNRGEAFF. In DNA form, the CDR3 reads TGCGCCAGCAGAACCAACAGGGGTGAAGCTTTCTTT.

With regard to this clone: Germline is not matched at one junction end, which may reflect a read error. The gene calls are TRBV7-9 and TRBJ2-7, with TRBD2 matching 12 bases. CDR1 SEHNR and CDR2 FQNEAQ come from the germline V gene (reference sequence). There are 15 residues in the CDR3. CDR3 loop: CSSSLGTSGPYEQYF. The CDR3 region has the DNA TGTTCCAGCAGCTTAGGGACTAGCGGGCCCTACGAGCAGTACTTC.

This clone is a singleton in its sample. The chain recombines TRBV2 with TRBJ2-7; 9 positions agree with TRBD1. Germline V lookup: CDR1 SNHLY, CDR2 FYNNEI. There are 14 residues in the CDR3. V was pared by 6 bases and J by 0 bases, with 3 bases of the junction left unmatched. CDR3 residues: CASRGQGSSYEQYF. The CDR3 region has the DNA TGTGCCAGCAGAGGACAGGGGTCCTCCTACGAGCAGTACTTC. Supplemented by reference TRBV2 and TRBJ2-7, the full variable domain reads EPEVTQTPSHQVTQMGQEVILRCVPISNHLYFYWYRQILGQKVEFLVSFYNNEISEKSEIFDDQFSVERPDGSNFTLKIRSTKLEDSAMYFCASRGQGSSYEQYFGPGTRLTVT.

CDR3 loop: CAWNQGARSEQYF. The DNA for the CDR3 is TGTGCCTGGAATCAGGGGGCGCGGAGCGAGCAGTACTTC. The chain has TRBV30 and TRBJ2-5; 8 nucleotides match TRBD1. The better agreement between TRBJ2-7 and the DNA end casts doubt on the J call. The CDR3 sequence is 13 residues long. Germline V lookup: CDR1 GTSNPN, CDR2 SVGIG (reference sequence).

The rearrangement joins TRBV5-4 to TRBJ2-3; the D gene is possibly TRBD2 (6 bases). Germline V gene lookup returns CDR1 SGHNT and CDR2 YYREEE (reference sequence). V shed 10 bases and J shed 2 bases, with 14 bases lying between them. The CDR3 loop spans 13 amino acids. CDR3 loop: CASRREFTDTQYF. In nucleotides, the CDR3 is TGTGCCTCGCGGCGGGAATTCACAGATACGCAGTATTTT.

V usage is TRBV7-2 and J usage is TRBJ2-5; the match to TRBD2 covers 9 bases. The CDR3 is 18 amino acids. V dropped 0 bases and J dropped 0; count of bases not matched to a gene: 8. Germline CDR1 and CDR2: SGHTA and FQGNSA. The CDR3 nucleotides are TGTGCCAGCAGCTTAGCAGGGCTAGCGGGACTGTACCAAGAGACCCAGTACTTC. Its protein is CASSLAGLAGLYQETQYF.

The chain has TRBV7-8 and TRBJ2-7; the D is unclear. The CDR3 contains 15 residues. Germline V lookup: CDR1 SGHVS, CDR2 FQNEAQ. V was clipped by 0 bases and J by 4 bases, with 13 bases between them. CDR3 in DNA: TGTGCCAGCAGCTTAGCGCTGGCAGGAACTTACGAGCAGTACTTC. This encodes CASSLALAGTYEQYF.

The chain carries TRBV15 and TRBJ2-7, with unresolved D. Germline V CDR1 and CDR2: LNHNV, YYDKDF (reference sequence). The CDR3 spans 16 residues. V was clipped by 0 bases and J by 7 bases, with 19 bases between them. The CDR3 here is CATSREVEFLLREQYF. The CDR3 coding sequence is TGTGCCACCAGCAGAGAGGTGGAGTTCCTACTGCGGGAGCAGTACTTC.

V gene TRBV18 combines with J gene TRBJ1-4; TRBD1 matches at 8 bases. This CDR3 region has 17 residues. Trimming at V came to 2 bases and at J to 8 bases, leaving 13 bases not matched to a gene. Germline values: CDR1 KGHSH, CDR2 LQKENI. CDR3 nucleotide sequence: TGTGCCAGCTCACCATCGATTGCGACAGGGGATAGGGAAAAACTGTTTTTT. Protein: CASSPSIATGDREKLFF.

This clone was counted once. The chain uses TRBV6-5 and TRBJ1-1, with 7 bases lining up with TRBD1. Germline CDR1 reads MNHEY; CDR2 reads SVGAGI. The CDR3 is 15 amino acids. J gave up 6 bases and V 2 bases, and 9 bases lay outside the gene matches. This CDR3 is CASSYLRTGGAEAFF. The CDR3 nucleotides are TGTGCCAGCAGTTACCTGAGGACAGGAGGGGCTGAAGCTTTCTTT.

The chain employs TRBV7-2 and TRBJ2-5, with 11 bases identical to TRBD2. The J call may be incorrect, as the DNA end agrees better with TRBJ2-7. The CDR3 consists of 15 residues. Germline V gene data show CDR1 as SGHTA and CDR2 as FQGNSA. CDR3 in amino acids: CASSLGTSGNYEQYF. As DNA, the CDR3 is TGTGCCAGCAGCCTCGGGACTAGCGGTAATTACGAGCAGTACTTC.

This chain links TRBV9 with TRBJ2-1, with 11 bases lining up with TRBD2. Trimming cost V 1 base and J 8 bases; bases outside gene matches: 5. CDR1 and CDR2 (germline): SGDLS, YYNGEE. The CDR3 runs to 15 residues. CDR3 protein: CASSVIAGGVDEQFF. Here the CDR3 DNA reads TGTGCCAGCAGCGTAATAGCGGGAGGGGTTGATGAGCAGTTCTTC.

The chain joins TRBV7-9 to TRBJ2-7; TRBD2 agrees at 10 bases. V lost 1 base, J lost 6 bases, and 9 bases stayed unmatched. The germline V gene has CDR1 SEHNR and CDR2 FQNEAQ (reference sequence). The CDR3 totals 16 residues. CDR3 in amino acids: CASSLVGPGLASEQYF. The CDR3 nucleotides read TGTGCCAGCAGCTTAGTTGGGCCGGGACTAGCGTCCGAGCAGTACTTC.